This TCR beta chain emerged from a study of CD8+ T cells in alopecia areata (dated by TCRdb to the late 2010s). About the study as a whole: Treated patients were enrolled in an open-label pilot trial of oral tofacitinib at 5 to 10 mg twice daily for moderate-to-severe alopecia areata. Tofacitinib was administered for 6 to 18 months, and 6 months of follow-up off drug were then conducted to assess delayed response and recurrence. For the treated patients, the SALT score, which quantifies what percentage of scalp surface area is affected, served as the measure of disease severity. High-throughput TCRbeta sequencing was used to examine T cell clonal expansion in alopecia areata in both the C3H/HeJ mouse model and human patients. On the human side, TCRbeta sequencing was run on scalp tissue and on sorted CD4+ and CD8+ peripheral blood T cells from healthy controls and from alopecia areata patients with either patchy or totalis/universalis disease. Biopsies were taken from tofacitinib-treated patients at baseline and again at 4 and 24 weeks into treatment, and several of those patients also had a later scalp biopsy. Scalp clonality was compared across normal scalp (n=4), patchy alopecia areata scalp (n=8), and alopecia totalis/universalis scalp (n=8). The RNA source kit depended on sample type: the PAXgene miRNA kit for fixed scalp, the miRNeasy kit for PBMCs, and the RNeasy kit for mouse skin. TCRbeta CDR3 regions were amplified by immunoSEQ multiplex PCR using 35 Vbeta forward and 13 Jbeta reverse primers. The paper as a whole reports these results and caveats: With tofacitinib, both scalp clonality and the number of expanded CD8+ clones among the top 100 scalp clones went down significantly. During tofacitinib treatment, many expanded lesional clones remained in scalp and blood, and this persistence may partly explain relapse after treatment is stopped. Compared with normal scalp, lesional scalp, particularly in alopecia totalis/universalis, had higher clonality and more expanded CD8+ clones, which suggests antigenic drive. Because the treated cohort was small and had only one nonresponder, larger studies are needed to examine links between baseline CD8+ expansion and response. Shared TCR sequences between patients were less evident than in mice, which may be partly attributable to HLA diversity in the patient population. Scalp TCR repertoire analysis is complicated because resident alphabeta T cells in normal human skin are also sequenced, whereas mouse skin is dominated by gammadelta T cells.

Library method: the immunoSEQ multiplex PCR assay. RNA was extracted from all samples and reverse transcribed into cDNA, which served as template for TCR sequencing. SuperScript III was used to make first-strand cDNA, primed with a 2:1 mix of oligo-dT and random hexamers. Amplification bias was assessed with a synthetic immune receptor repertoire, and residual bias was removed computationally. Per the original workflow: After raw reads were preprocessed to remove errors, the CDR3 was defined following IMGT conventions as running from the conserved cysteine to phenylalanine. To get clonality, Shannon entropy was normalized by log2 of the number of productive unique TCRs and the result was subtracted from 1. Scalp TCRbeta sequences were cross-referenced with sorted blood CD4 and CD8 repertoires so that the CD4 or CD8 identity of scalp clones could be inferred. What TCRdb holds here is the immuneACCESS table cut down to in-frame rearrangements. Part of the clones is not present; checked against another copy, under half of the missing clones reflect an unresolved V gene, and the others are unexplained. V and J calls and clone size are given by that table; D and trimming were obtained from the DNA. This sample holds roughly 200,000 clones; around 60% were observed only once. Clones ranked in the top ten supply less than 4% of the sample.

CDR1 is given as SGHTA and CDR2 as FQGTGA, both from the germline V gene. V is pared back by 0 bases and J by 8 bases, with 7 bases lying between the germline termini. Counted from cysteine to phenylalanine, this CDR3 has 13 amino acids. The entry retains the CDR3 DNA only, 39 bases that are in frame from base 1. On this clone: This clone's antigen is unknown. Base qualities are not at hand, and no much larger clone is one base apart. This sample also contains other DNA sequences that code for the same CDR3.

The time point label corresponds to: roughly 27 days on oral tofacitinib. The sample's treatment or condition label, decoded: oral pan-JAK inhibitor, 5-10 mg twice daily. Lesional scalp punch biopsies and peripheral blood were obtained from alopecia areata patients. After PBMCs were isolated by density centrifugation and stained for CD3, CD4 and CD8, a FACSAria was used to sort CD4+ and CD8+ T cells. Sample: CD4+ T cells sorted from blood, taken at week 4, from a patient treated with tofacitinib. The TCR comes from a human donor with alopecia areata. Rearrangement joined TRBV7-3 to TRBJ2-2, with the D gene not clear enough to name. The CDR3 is CASSLTGSGELFF. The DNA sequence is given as TGTGCCAGCAGCTTAACAGGGTCAGGGGAGCTGTTTTTT.